This T cell receptor beta chain was profiled in a study of CD8 T cells in Susac syndrome. Looked up from germline, CDR1 is KGHSH and CDR2 is LQKENI. V was pared by 3 bases and J by 2 bases, with 14 bases between. CDR3 length: 15 residues. Peripheral blood CD8+ and CD4+ T cells were profiled by TCR beta sequencing. Patients with Susac syndrome fulfilled recently defined diagnostic criteria for definite or probable disease. Random hexamers were used to reverse transcribe an amount of roughly 0.5 to 1 ug RNA. The amplification used immunoSEQ multiplex PCR on TCR beta CDR3; it spanned 54 Vbeta and 13 Jbeta. TCRdb processed the immunoSEQ multiplex PCR reads anew with MiXCR; each CDR3 protein has one entry. Here the sample spans 200,000 to 300,000 distinct CDR3 sequences, almost 97% being singletons.

The receptor's source is a human donor with Susac syndrome. The V and J genes are TRBV18 and TRBJ2-7; tentatively, D is TRBD1 (5 bases). Material for sequencing was CD4+ T cells from PBMCs. The CDR3 is CASSPQNDRTYEQYF. The CDR3 region has the DNA TGTGCCAGCTCACCTCAAAACGACAGAACCTACGAGCAGTACTTC.